This entry lists 8 T cell receptor beta chains sequenced from one sample in a study of blood T cell repertoires in COVID-19. Measured with immunoSEQ multiplex PCR; TCRdb has only the in-frame clones, and not every one. The table includes 75,000 to 95,000 clones, approximately 90% detected once. The sequenced material came from peripheral blood. The receptors come from a human donor in a cohort sampled during active COVID-19.

The V call is TRBV10-3, the J call TRBJ2-7; TRBD1 matches at 7 bases. V was pared by 6 bases and J by 5 bases, with 10 bases of the junction left unmatched. The CDR3 is made up of 14 amino acids. Germline CDR1 and CDR2: ENHRY and SYGVKD. The CDR3 region has the DNA TGTGCCATCAGGAGCCTGGGACAGATCCACGAGCAGTACTTC. Translated, it gives CAIRSLGQIHEQYF.

The rearrangement joins TRBV18 to TRBJ1-1; TRBD1 matches at 7 bases. Germline-derived CDR1 and CDR2 are KGHSH and LQKENI. Trimming removed 3 bases from V and 5 bases from J; junction bases left unmatched: 9. The CDR3 consists of 15 residues. The CDR3 DNA sequence: TGTGCCAGCTCACCCCTCTCCCCAGGGGGTACTGAAGCTTTCTTT. It is translated as CASSPLSPGGTEAFF. The full variable domain, its missing parts supplied by reference TRBV18 and TRBJ1-1, is NAGVMQNPRHLVRRRGQEARLRCSPMKGHSHVYWYRQLPEEGLKFMVYLQKENIIDESGMPKERFSAEFPKEGPSILRIQQVVRGDSAAYFCASSPLSPGGTEAFFGQGTRLTVV.

The chain couples TRBV7-9 to TRBJ2-7; TRBD1 matches 8 bases. CDR1 is SEHNR, CDR2 FQNEAQ, per germline (reference sequence). This CDR3 comprises 16 residues. V lost 6 bases and J lost 4; bases outside the gene matches: 14. In nucleotides, the CDR3 is TGTGCCAGCAGTCTCGCTGCTTGGACAGGGAAATACGAGCAGTACTTC. As protein: CASSLAAWTGKYEQYF.

This clone was detected once. The chain is built from TRBV6-6 and TRBJ2-7, with D possibly TRBD2 on 5 matching bases. The germline V gene encodes CDR1 MNHNY and CDR2 SVGAGI (reference sequence). Trimming pared 4 bases from V and 1 base from J, leaving 11 bases between. The CDR3 covers 14 residues. CDR3 amino acids: CASSSTRGSYEQYF. The DNA for the CDR3 is TGTGCCAGCAGTTCTACTAGAGGGTCCTACGAGCAGTACTTC.

CDR3 loop: CASIRNGSHYEQYF. In DNA, the CDR3 is TGTGCCAGCATCCGGAACGGGTCCCACTACGAGCAGTACTTC. The chain uses TRBV21-1 and TRBJ2-7; the table's D call, TRBD2, was not checked against the DNA. TRBV21-1 is an annotated pseudogene. The CDR3 spans 14 residues.

The rearrangement uses TRBV5-4 and TRBJ2-3, with 7 bases that match TRBD2. The J segment lost 4 bases and the V segment lost 0 bases, leaving 5 bases of the junction unmatched. The germline gives CDR1 SGHNT, CDR2 YYREEE (reference sequence). This CDR3 spans 15 amino acids. The chain's CDR3 is CASSLDSGGADTQYF. Here the CDR3 DNA reads TGTGCCAGCAGCTTGGATTCGGGGGGAGCAGATACGCAGTATTTT.

The rearrangement links TRBV10-3 to TRBJ2-2; the match to TRBD1 covers 7 bases. Germline assignment: CDR1 ENHRY and CDR2 SYGVKD. The CDR3 covers 15 residues. Unmatched junction bases numbered 5, after V lost 6 bases and J lost 1 base. The CDR3 here is CAIRPGTENTGELFF. The CDR3 bases are TGTGCCATCAGACCCGGGACAGAGAACACCGGGGAGCTGTTTTTT.

This clone is a singleton in its sample. Other DNA sequences in this sample translate to the same CDR3. The chain recombines TRBV5-3 with TRBJ2-7; TRBD1 agrees at 7 bases. TRBV5-3 is known as an ORF, though its function is uncertain. The CDR3 consists of 18 residues. Losses at the gene ends were 4 bases for V and 5 bases for J; bases not matched to a gene: 21. The CDR3 bases are TGTGCCAGAAGCCGTGGGGGCTTTAGGGGGCTGGGAAGGGACGAGCAGTACTTC. Translation gives CARSRGGFRGLGRDEQYF.